The T cell receptor beta chain under discussion was sequenced for a study of beta chain features in type 1 diabetes (dated by TCRdb to 2016 to 2019). For the study in its entirety: No differences in mean age, gender distribution, total cell number or subset yield were found between patients and healthy donors. Across all samples, 107,917,701 sorted cells were examined, and cell number per subset correlated strongly with RNA yield. The study compared TCRB repertoires of sorted circulating CD4+ T cell subsets between recently diagnosed type 1 diabetes patients and matched healthy donors. Naive and central memory subsets were obtained from all 30 or so donors, but regulatory and stem cell-like memory subsets were isolated from only 8 patients and about eight healthy donors. General study outcomes and caveats: Because cDNA rather than genomic DNA was sequenced, highly expressing activated cells could have been over-represented, although no difference in activation and CD3 levels was found between groups. At VDJ recombination sites, type 1 diabetes patients had fewer insertions and more deleted nucleotides, which implies abnormalities in thymic rearrangement. Only small numbers of individuals were included in the HLA sub-analyses, which left unresolved whether HLA type had any influence on TCRB rearrangement. In all four CD4+ subsets, TCRB CDR3 length was moderately but significantly shorter in type 1 diabetes patients. Shorter templates might be favored by PCR, yet because patient and control samples were amplified and corrected together, any such skew would affect both groups equally. Naive, central memory and regulatory TCRB repertoires appeared to be more similar among patients than among healthy donors.

The cysteine opens and the phenylalanine closes a CDR3 of 12 amino acids. This entry keeps only the CDR3 DNA: 36 bases, framed from base 1. At the junction V is shortened by 4 bases and J by 7 bases, with 9 bases in between. CDR1 and CDR2 (SGHRS, YFSETQ) derive from the germline V gene. The entire amount of isolated RNA was reverse transcribed using the High Capacity cDNA Reverse Transcription Kit, so the sequenced TCRB transcripts were expressed ones. Naive, central memory and regulatory T cell samples underwent deep immunoSEQ sequencing, averaging approximately 3.5 million total reads per sample. Sorted cells were lysed in RLT buffer and RNA was extracted with DNase-treated RNeasy Micro or Mini kits, depending on cell number. To prevent cross-contamination, each cell subset was processed individually, whereas patient and healthy donor samples were processed jointly. The immunoSEQ multiplex PCR was used to amplify TCRB sequences from cDNA, yielding 87-bp fragments that span the CDR3 region. Sequencing of the amplicons was done on the Illumina HiSeq platform. For the original study's pipeline: PCR bias was corrected computationally using synthetic template baselines, and reads within Hamming distance 2 were collapsed, with unmergeable singletons discarded. Reads were aligned against IMGT so that V, D and J genes, CDR3 length and insertions or deletions at six rearrangement sites could be assigned. Within each subset, clonotype counts were normalized to sorted cell number, after which true diversity and Gini coefficients were computed with the tcR R package. The overlap coefficient, calculated on TCRB nucleotide sequences, was used to quantify repertoire sharing. TCRdb holds this immuneACCESS table with in-frame rearrangements only. Some clones are missing; in checked studies, unresolved V genes explain under half, and the rest has no known cause. V, J and clone size are those of that table, while D and trimming were read from the DNA. Present in this sample are 310,000 or so clones, approximately 8% of which were seen just once. The top ten hold less than 0.5% of the sample.

From each donor, a single peripheral blood sample of 100 to 150 mL on average was drawn into heparinised tubes. Naive, central memory, regulatory and stem cell-like memory CD4+ T cells were sorted on a BD FACSAria II using a panel including CD45RO, CCR7, CD25, CD127, CD95 and CD27. A purity above 95% was achieved for all sorted populations. PBMCs were isolated right away by Lymphoprep density gradient centrifugation and were stained directly, without culture. To minimize batch effects, samples were stained and sorted in pairs, one healthy donor with one patient per experiment. This clone appeared a few times. The clone's antigen remains unknown. Base quality data are lacking; no much larger clone is found one base away. Other DNA variants within this sample encode the same CDR3.

The sequenced material came from central memory CD4+ T cells from blood. The chain links TRBV5-1 with TRBJ2-1, with TRBD2 tentatively as D gene (5 bases match). This TCR derives from a woman between 18 and 29 years old in good health. At the DNA level, the sequence is TGCGCCAGCAGCGGGAGCGGAAATGAGCAGTTCTTC. This translates into CASSGSGNEQFF.